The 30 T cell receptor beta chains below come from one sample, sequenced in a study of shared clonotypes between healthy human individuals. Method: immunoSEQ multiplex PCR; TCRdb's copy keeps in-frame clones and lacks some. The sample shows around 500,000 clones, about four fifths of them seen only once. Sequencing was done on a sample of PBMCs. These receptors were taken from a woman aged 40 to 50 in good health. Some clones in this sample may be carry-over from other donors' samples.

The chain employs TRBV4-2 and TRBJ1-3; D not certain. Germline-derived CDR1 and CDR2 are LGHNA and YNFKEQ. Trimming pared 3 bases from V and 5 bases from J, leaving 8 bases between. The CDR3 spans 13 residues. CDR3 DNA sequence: TGTGCCAGCAGCCACGGGGTCCGAAACACCATATATTTT. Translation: CASSHGVRNTIYF.

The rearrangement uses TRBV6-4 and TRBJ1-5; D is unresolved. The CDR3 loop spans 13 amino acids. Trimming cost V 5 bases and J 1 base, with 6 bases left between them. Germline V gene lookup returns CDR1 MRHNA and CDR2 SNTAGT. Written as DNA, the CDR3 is TGTGCCAGCAGTTTCGACAGCAATCAGCCCCAGCATTTT. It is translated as CASSFDSNQPQHF.

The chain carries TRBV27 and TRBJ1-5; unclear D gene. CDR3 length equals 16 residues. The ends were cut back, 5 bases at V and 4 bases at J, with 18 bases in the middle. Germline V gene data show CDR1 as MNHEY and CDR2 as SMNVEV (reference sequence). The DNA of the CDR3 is TGTGCCAGCAGTCTCACCGACTCGCCGGTAAATCAGCCCCAGCATTTT. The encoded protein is CASSLTDSPVNQPQHF.

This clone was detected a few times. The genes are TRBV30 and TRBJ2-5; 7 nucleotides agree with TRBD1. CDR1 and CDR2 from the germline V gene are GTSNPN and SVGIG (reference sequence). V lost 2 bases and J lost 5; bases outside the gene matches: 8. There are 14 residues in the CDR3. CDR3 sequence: CAWSPSTGTETQYF. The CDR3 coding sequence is TGTGCCTGGAGTCCGTCGACAGGGACGGAGACCCAGTACTTC.

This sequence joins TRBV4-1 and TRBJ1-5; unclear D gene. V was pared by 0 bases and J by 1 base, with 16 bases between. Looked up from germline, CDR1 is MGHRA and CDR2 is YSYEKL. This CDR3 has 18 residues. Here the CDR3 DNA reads TGCGCCAGCAGCCAAGATTTTTTTGGGCCGAGCAGCAATCAGCCCCAGCATTTT. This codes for CASSQDFFGPSSNQPQHF.

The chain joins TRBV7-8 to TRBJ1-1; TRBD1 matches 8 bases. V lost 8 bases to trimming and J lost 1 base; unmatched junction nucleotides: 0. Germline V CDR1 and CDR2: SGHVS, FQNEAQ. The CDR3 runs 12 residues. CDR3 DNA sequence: TGTGCCAGCGGACAGGGGAACACTGAAGCTTTCTTT. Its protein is CASGQGNTEAFF. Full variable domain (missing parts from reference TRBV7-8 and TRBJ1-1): GAGVSQSPRYKVAKRGQDVALRCDPISGHVSLFWYQQALGQGPEFLTYFQNEAQLDKSGLPSDRFFAERPEGSVSTLKIQRTQQEDSAVYLCASGQGNTEAFFGQGTRLTVV.

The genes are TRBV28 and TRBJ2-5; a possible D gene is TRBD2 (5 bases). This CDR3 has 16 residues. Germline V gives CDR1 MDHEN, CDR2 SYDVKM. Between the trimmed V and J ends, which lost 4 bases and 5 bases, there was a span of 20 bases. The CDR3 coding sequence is TGTGCCAGCAGTTCAAGACGGGATTCAAAGAGGGAGACCCAGTACTTC. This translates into CASSSRRDSKRETQYF.

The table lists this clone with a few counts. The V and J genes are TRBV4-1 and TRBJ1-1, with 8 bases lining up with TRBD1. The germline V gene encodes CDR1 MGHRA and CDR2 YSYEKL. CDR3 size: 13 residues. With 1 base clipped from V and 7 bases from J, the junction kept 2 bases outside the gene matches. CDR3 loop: CASSQGQGHEAFF. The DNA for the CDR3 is TGCGCCAGCAGCCAAGGACAGGGGCATGAAGCTTTCTTT.

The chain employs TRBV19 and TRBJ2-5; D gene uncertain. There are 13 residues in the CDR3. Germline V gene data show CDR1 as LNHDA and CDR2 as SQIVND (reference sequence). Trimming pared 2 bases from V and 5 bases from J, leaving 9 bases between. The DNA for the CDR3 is TGTGCCAGTAGTATATCTAGGATGGAGACCCAGTACTTC. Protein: CASSISRMETQYF.

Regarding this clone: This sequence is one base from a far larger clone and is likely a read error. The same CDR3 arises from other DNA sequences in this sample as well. The CDR3 DNA sequence: TGTGCCAGTGCGCAGAGCTCCTACGAGCAGTACTTC. Its translation is CASAQSSYEQYF. The chain links TRBV6-5 to TRBJ2-7; D is undetermined. The CDR3 runs to 12 residues. Trimming cost V 9 bases and J 0 bases, with 9 bases left between them. In germline, CDR1 is MNHEY, CDR2 SVGAGI.

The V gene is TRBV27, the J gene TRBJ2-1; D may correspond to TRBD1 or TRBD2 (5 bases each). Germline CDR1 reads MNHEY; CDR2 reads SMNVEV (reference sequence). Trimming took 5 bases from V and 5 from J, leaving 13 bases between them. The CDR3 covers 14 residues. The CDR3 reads CASSGKWGNNEQFF. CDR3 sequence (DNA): TGTGCCAGCAGTGGGAAGTGGGGGAACAATGAGCAGTTCTTC.

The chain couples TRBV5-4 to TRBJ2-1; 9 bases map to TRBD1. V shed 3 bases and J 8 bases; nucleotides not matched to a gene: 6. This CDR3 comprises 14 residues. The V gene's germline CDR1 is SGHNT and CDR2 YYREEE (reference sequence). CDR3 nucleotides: TGTGCCAGCAGCTCCGGGACAGGGATCTATGAGCAGTTCTTC. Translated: CASSSGTGIYEQFF.

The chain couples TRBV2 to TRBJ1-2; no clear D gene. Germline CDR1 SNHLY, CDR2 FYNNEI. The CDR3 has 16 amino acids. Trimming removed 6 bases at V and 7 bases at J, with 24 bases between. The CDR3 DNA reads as TGTGCCAGCAGGGACGTTTTTATAGGATCAAATGCTGGCTACACCTTC. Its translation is CASRDVFIGSNAGYTF.

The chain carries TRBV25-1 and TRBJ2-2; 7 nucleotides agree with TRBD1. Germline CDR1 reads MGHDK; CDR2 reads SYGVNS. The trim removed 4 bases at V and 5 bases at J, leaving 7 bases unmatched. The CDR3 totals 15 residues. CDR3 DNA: TGTGCCAGCAGTGGGCCCCTGGGACAGACCGGGGAGCTGTTTTTT. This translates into CASSGPLGQTGELFF.

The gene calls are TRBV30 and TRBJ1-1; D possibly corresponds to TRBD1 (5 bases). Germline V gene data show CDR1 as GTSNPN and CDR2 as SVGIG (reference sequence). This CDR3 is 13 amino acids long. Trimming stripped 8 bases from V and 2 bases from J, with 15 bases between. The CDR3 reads CAGGGIPNTEAFF. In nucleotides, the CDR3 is TGTGCCGGTGGGGGGATACCTAACACTGAAGCTTTCTTT. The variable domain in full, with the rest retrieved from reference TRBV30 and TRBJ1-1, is SQTIHQWPATLVQPVGSPLSLECTVEGTSNPNLYWYRQAAGRGLQLLFYSVGIGQISSEVPQNLSASRPQDRQFILSSKKLLLSDSGFYLCAGGGIPNTEAFFGQGTRLTVV.

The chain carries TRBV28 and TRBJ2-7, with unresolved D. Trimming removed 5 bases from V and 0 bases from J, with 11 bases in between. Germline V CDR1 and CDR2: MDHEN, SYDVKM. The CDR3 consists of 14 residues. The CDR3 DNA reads TGTGCCAGCAGTATCACAAGCCGCTCCTACGAGCAGTACTTC. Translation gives CASSITSRSYEQYF.

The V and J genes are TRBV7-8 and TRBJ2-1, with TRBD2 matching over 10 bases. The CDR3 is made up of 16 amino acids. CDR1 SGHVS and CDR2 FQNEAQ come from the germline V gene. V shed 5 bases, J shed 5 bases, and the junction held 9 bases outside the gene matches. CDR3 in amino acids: CASSLRTSGRNNEQFF. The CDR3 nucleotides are TGTGCCAGCAGCCTCCGGACTAGCGGACGTAACAATGAGCAGTTCTTC.

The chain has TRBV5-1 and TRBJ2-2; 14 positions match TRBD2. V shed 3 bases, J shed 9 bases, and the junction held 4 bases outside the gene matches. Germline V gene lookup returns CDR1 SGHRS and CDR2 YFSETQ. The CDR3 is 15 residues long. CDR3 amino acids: CASSSGLAGVRELFF. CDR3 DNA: TGCGCCAGCAGCTCGGGACTAGCGGGAGTACGGGAGCTGTTTTTT.

This CDR3 reads CAWSGLGIGNEQFF. CDR3 nucleotides: TGTGCCTGGTCCGGACTAGGTATAGGAAATGAGCAGTTCTTC. The chain carries TRBV30 and TRBJ2-1; 7 bases align to TRBD2. V lost 5 bases, J lost 7 bases, and 11 bases stayed unmatched. CDR3 size: 14 residues. CDR1 GTSNPN and CDR2 SVGIG come from the germline V gene (reference sequence).

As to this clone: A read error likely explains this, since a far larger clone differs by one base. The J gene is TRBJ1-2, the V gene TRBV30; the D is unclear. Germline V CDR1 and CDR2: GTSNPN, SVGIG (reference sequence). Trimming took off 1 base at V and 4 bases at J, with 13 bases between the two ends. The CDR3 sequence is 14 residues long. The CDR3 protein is CAWSGGPSFYGYTF. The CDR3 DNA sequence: TGTGCCTGGAGTGGCGGGCCTTCCTTCTATGGCTACACCTTC.

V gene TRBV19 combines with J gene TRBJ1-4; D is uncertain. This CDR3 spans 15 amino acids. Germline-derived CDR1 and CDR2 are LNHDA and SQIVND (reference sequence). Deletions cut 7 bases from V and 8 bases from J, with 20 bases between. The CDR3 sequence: CASKPLDYSTEKLFF. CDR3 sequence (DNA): TGTGCCAGTAAGCCCCTGGACTACAGTACGGAAAAACTGTTTTTT.

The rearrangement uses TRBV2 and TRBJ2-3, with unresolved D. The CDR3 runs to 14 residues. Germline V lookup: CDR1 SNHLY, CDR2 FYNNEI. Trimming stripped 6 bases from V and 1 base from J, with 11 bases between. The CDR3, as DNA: TGTGCCAGCAGGAGAGTTGTGGGCACAGATACGCAGTATTTT. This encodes CASRRVVGTDTQYF.

This chain's CDR3 is CSVESPGPNEKLFF. CDR3 coding DNA: TGCAGCGTTGAATCGCCAGGGCCTAATGAAAAACTGTTTTTT. This chain uses TRBV29-1 with TRBJ1-4; tentative D call: TRBD1 (5 bases). V dropped 2 bases and J dropped 3 bases, with 10 bases sitting between them. The CDR3 has 14 amino acids. Per germline, CDR1 SQVTM and CDR2 ANQGSEA.

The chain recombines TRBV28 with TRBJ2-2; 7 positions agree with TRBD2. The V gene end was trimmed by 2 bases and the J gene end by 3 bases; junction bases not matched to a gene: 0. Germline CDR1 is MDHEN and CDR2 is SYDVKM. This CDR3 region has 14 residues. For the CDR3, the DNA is TGTGCCAGCAGTTTACTAGCGGACACCGGGGAGCTGTTTTTT. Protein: CASSLLADTGELFF.

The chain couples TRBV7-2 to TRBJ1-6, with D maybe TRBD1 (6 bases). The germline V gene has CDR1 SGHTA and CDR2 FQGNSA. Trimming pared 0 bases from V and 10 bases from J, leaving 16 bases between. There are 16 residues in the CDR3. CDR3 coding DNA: TGTGCCAGCAGCTTAGCGCTCGGCAGGGGAGGATCACCCCTCCACTTT. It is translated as CASSLALGRGGSPLHF.

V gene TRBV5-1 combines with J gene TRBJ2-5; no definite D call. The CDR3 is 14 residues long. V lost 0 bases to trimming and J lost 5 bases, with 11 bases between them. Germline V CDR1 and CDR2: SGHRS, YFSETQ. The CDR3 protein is CASSLAQLGETQYF. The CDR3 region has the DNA TGCGCCAGCAGCTTGGCGCAGCTCGGGGAGACCCAGTACTTC.

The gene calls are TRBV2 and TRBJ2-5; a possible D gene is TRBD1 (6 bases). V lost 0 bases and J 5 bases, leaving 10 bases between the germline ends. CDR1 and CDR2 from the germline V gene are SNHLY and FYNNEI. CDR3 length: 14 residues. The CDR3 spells CASSEAGTSETQYF. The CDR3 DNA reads TGTGCCAGCAGTGAAGCGGGGACATCGGAGACCCAGTACTTC. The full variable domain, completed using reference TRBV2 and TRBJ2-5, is EPEVTQTPSHQVTQMGQEVILRCVPISNHLYFYWYRQILGQKVEFLVSFYNNEISEKSEIFDDQFSVERPDGSNFTLKIRSTKLEDSAMYFCASSEAGTSETQYFGPGTRLLVL.

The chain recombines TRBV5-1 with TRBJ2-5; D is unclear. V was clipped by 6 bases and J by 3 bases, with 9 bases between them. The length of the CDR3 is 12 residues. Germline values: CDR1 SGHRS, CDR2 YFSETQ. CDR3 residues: CASTDHKETQYF. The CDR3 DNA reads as TGCGCCAGCACCGACCATAAAGAGACCCAGTACTTC.

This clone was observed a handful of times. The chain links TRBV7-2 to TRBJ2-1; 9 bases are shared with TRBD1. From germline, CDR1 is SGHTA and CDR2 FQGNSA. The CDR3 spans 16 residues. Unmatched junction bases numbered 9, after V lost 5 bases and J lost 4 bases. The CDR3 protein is CASSPRTGGGYNEQFF. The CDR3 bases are TGTGCCAGCAGCCCCAGAACAGGGGGCGGTTACAATGAGCAGTTCTTC. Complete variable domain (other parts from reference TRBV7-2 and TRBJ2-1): GAGVSQSPSNKVTEKGKDVELRCDPISGHTALYWYRQSLGQGLEFLIYFQGNSAPDKSGLPSDRFSAERTGGSVSTLTIQRTQQEDSAVYLCASSPRTGGGYNEQFFGPGTRLTVL.

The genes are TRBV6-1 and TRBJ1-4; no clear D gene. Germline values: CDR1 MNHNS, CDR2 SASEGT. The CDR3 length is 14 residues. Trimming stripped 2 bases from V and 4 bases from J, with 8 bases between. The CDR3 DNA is TGTGCCAGCAGTGAAAGCCGGAATAATGAAAAACTGTTTTTT. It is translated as CASSESRNNEKLFF.